The next 28 T cell receptor beta chains were all read from a single sample in a study of regulatory T cells in long-lasting Graves disease. iRepertoire HTBI primers and Arm-PCR of CDR3 regions built TCR beta libraries. TCRdb analysed the multiplex PCR reads with MiXCR anew, one entry per CDR3 protein. Of some 500,000 distinct CDR3 sequences listed, approximately 15% were seen once; the top ten hold roughly a tenth. The time point here: newly diagnosed GD, antithyroid drugs for less than 3 months. The TCR library was made from RNA that had been extracted from PBMCs in TRIzol. This sample was also put to use in a study of T cells in Graves' hyperthyroidism and ophthalmopathy.

Sequenced here: peripheral blood mononuclear cells (PBMCs), sampled at new diagnosis, from a patient treated with antithyroid drugs. Every receptor here comes from a man under 40 with Graves disease.

This clonotype was detected only a few times. Here the CDR3 reads CASSAGGHYEQYF. CDR3 sequence (DNA): TGTGCCAGCAGTGCAGGGGGCCATTACGAGCAGTACTTC. This rearrangement joins TRBV2 to TRBJ2-7, with TRBD1 identical over 8 bases. The CDR3 is made up of 13 amino acids. The germline gives CDR1 SNHLY, CDR2 FYNNEI. Trimming at V came to 4 bases and at J to 4 bases, leaving 3 bases not matched to a gene.

This clonotype was seen repeatedly, ten times or more. This rearrangement joins TRBV19 to TRBJ2-1; 8 bases are a match to TRBD2. Per the germline V gene, CDR1 is LNHDA and CDR2 is SQIVND (reference sequence). Unmatched junction bases numbered 6, after V lost 7 bases and J lost 4 bases. The CDR3 length is 14 residues. The chain's CDR3 is CASIPGLGYNEQFF. As DNA, the CDR3 is TGTGCCAGTATCCCGGGACTAGGGTACAATGAGCAGTTCTTC.

The rearrangement joins TRBV6-2 or TRBV6-3 to TRBJ2-3, with 8 bases that match TRBD1. Germline CDR1 reads MNHEY; CDR2 reads SVGEGT. The CDR3 has 13 amino acids. V was pared by 6 bases and J by 9 bases, with 8 bases of the junction left unmatched. The CDR3 DNA reads as TGTGCCAGCAGCCCGGACAGGGCCCTGACGCAGTATTTT. It codes for CASSPDRALTQYF.

This clonotype was picked up many times. The chain combines TRBV19 with TRBJ2-7; 8 nucleotides agree with TRBD1. J was trimmed by 7 bases and V by 1 base; bases with no gene match: 6. From germline, CDR1 is LNHDA and CDR2 SQIVND (reference sequence). The CDR3 contains 14 residues. DNA for the CDR3: TGTGCCAGTAGTATAGCTGGACAGGGAAGGGAGCAGTACTTC. The encoded protein is CASSIAGQGREQYF.

At least ten counts were recorded for this clonotype. This rearrangement joins TRBV12-3 or TRBV12-4 to TRBJ2-7; 10 bases fit TRBD1. The CDR3 totals 16 residues. V trimming: 5 bases; J trimming: 7 bases; junction bases outside the gene matches: 14. Here the CDR3 DNA reads TGTGCCAGCAGTCTGACCGGGACAGGGGCCTTCGGGGAGCAGTACTTC. Amino acid sequence: CASSLTGTGAFGEQYF.

At least ten counts were recorded for this clonotype. The chain links TRBV2 to TRBJ1-5, with D unclear. Trimming took off 8 bases at V and 4 bases at J, with 9 bases between the two ends. The CDR3 loop spans 12 amino acids. CDR1 SNHLY and CDR2 FYNNEI come from the germline V gene. CDR3 sequence: CASAISNQPQHF. The CDR3, as DNA: TGTGCCAGCGCAATATCGAATCAGCCCCAGCATTTT.

In its sample, this clonotype was seen a few times. The rearrangement uses TRBV20-1 and TRBJ2-5, with 12 bases matching TRBD2. The length of the CDR3 is 18 residues. Losses at the gene ends were 6 bases for V and 5 bases for J; bases not matched to a gene: 19. Germline CDR1 reads DFQATT; CDR2 reads SNEGSKA (reference sequence). In DNA, the CDR3 is TGCAGTGCCAATAAGGGGCGACTAGCGGGAGAGGTCCGGGAGACCCAGTACTTC. Translation gives CSANKGRLAGEVRETQYF.

This clonotype was observed many times. V is TRBV18 and J is TRBJ2-7, with a weak D call TRBD1 (6 bases). The CDR3 has 13 residues. The V gene lost 6 bases and the J gene lost 5 bases, with 14 bases spanning the gap. CDR1 is KGHSH and CDR2 is LQKENI in the germline V gene. DNA of the CDR3: TGTGCCAGCTCTCGCAGGGGTCTGGACGAGCAGTACTTC. Protein sequence: CASSRRGLDEQYF.

The table lists this clonotype with many counts. V usage is TRBV20-1 and J usage is TRBJ1-5; 7 bases are a match to TRBD1. Germline CDR1 reads DFQATT; CDR2 reads SNEGSKA (reference sequence). The CDR3 contains 14 residues. V was pared by 4 bases and J by 4 bases, with 7 bases of the junction left unmatched. CDR3 region: CSANTGARNQPQHF. The CDR3 DNA sequence: TGCAGTGCTAATACAGGGGCAAGGAATCAGCCCCAGCATTTT.

This clonotype was seen repeatedly, ten times or more. The chain carries TRBV11-2 and TRBJ1-1; TRBD1 might be the D (6 bases). Germline V CDR1 and CDR2: SGHAT, FQNNGV. CDR3 length: 15 amino acids. Trimming left V 4 bases short and J 3 bases short, with 15 bases between. The CDR3 loop reads CASSSVRDIYTEAFF. The CDR3 nucleotides read TGTGCCAGCAGCTCCGTCCGGGACATTTACACTGAAGCTTTCTTT.

The chain uses TRBV7-7 and TRBJ2-5, with 7 bases matching TRBD1. Germline-derived CDR1 and CDR2 are SSHAT and FNYEAQ (reference sequence). This CDR3 comprises 15 residues. The ends lost 1 base at V and 1 base at J; junction bases unmatched: 3. CDR3: CASSLGPGGQETQYF. The CDR3, as DNA: TGTGCCAGCAGCTTAGGGCCAGGGGGCCAAGAGACCCAGTACTTC.

This clonotype was recorded a few times. The chain is built from TRBV11-2 and TRBJ2-7, with D unresolved. Germline CDR1 SGHAT, CDR2 FQNNGV. V was trimmed by 0 bases and J by 0 bases, leaving 6 bases between them. The length of the CDR3 is 14 residues. The CDR3 DNA reads as TGTGCCAGCAGCTTAGAGTACAGCTCCTACGAGCAGTACTTC. Translated, it gives CASSLEYSSYEQYF.

This clonotype was picked up many times. The V and J genes are TRBV12-3 or TRBV12-4 and TRBJ2-3; D tentatively reads TRBD1 or TRBD2 (6 bases each). The ends were cut back, 6 bases at V and 4 bases at J, with 20 bases in the middle. The CDR3 covers 16 residues. DNA for the CDR3: TGTGCCAGCAGCCCACCGAGGGGGGCTAGACCAGATACGCAGTATTTT. It translates to CASSPPRGARPDTQYF.

This clonotype showed up just a few times. This may be a read error: a much more frequent sequence differs by one nucleotide. The J gene is TRBJ1-5, the V gene TRBV19; D gene ambiguous. The CDR3 contains 13 residues. Germline CDR1 and CDR2: LNHDA and SQIVND (reference sequence). This CDR3 reads CAGSILLNQPQHF. CDR3 nucleotide sequence: TGTGCCGGTAGTATACTCCTCAATCAGCCCCAGCATTTT.

In its sample, this clonotype was seen many times. The genes are TRBV28 and TRBJ2-5; 8 bases match TRBD1. The V gene end was trimmed by 6 bases and the J gene end by 1 base; junction bases not matched to a gene: 7. Germline CDR1 is MDHEN and CDR2 is SYDVKM. The CDR3 loop spans 15 amino acids. This CDR3 is CASSSGQDSQETQYF. DNA for the CDR3: TGTGCCAGCAGCTCGGGACAGGACTCCCAAGAGACCCAGTACTTC.

A word on this clonotype: Given a much more abundant clone one base away, this may be a read error. The chain links TRBV6-2 or TRBV6-3 to TRBJ2-7; 9 bases are shared with TRBD2. The CDR3 consists of 15 residues. Germline values: CDR1 MNHEY, CDR2 SVGEGT. With V trimmed by 6 bases and J by 6 bases, 12 bases remained unmatched. The CDR3 bases are TGTGCCAGCAGCCGGAGTGTCAGCGGGAGGACCGAGCAGTACTTC. The encoded protein is CASSRSVSGRTEQYF.

This clonotype has more than one count but fewer than ten. This sequence joins TRBV27 and TRBJ2-5; TRBD2 aligns across 8 bases. V was clipped by 6 bases and J by 4 bases; unmatched bases: 10. Germline V gives CDR1 MNHEY, CDR2 SMNVEV (reference sequence). The CDR3 sequence is 15 residues long. The CDR3 loop reads CASSEEAGAGETQYF. For the CDR3, the DNA is TGTGCCAGCAGCGAGGAAGCGGGAGCCGGAGAGACCCAGTACTTC.

This clonotype was seen at least ten times. The chain uses TRBV6-6 and TRBJ1-5; 8 bases are a match to TRBD1. Germline V lookup: CDR1 MNHNY, CDR2 SVGAGI (reference sequence). This CDR3 contains 18 residues. The V segment lost 0 bases and the J segment 4 bases; nucleotides outside the gene matches: 11. Written as DNA, the CDR3 is TGTGCCAGCAGTTACTCGAGGGGCAGGGGGCCAAAAAATCAGCCCCAGCATTTT. Residues: CASSYSRGRGPKNQPQHF.

This clonotype has only a few counts. This chain links TRBV19 with TRBJ2-7; 11 bases map to TRBD2. J gave up 5 bases and V 11 bases, and 8 bases lay outside the gene matches. The CDR3 has 13 residues. CDR1 and CDR2 from the germline V gene are LNHDA and SQIVND (reference sequence). As DNA, the CDR3 is TGTGCCTCGGGACTAGCGGAAGGCCACGAGCAGTACTTC. Its translation: CASGLAEGHEQYF.

Ten or more counts support this clonotype. The chain's CDR3 is CASSSAAGVYNEQFF. The CDR3 DNA reads as TGTGCCAGCAGCTCCGCAGCGGGAGTTTACAATGAGCAGTTCTTC. The genes are TRBV7-9 and TRBJ2-1, with 8 bases identical to TRBD2. CDR1 and CDR2 (germline): SEHNR, FQNEAQ (reference sequence). The CDR3 sequence is 15 residues long. The V and J ends lost 4 bases and 4 bases, in that order; junction bases with no gene match: 6.

This clonotype was picked up many times. The V and J genes are TRBV20-1 and TRBJ2-7; 12 bases map to TRBD2. The germline gives CDR1 DFQATT, CDR2 SNEGSKA (reference sequence). The CDR3 totals 15 residues. V lost 6 bases, J lost 4 bases, and 10 bases stayed unmatched. The CDR3 is CSAPASGRAGYEQYF. CDR3 nucleotides: TGCAGTGCCCCGGCTAGCGGGAGGGCCGGGTACGAGCAGTACTTC.

This clonotype was observed a handful of times. The chain links TRBV20-1 to TRBJ1-1; 8 bases are shared with TRBD1. CDR1 is DFQATT and CDR2 is SNEGSKA in the germline V gene (reference sequence). The CDR3 has 14 amino acids. V shed 3 bases and J 3 bases; nucleotides not matched to a gene: 6. CDR3 nucleotide sequence: TGCAGTGCTAGGGACCCGACAGGGGACACTGAAGCTTTCTTT. It encodes CSARDPTGDTEAFF.

This clonotype was recorded many times. Germline is not matched at one junction end, which may reflect a read error. V gene TRBV5-1 combines with J gene TRBJ1-6, with TRBD1 matching over 7 bases. Germline CDR1 and CDR2: SGHRS and YFSETQ. This CDR3 comprises 14 residues. CDR3 sequence (DNA): TGTGCCAGCAGCTCAGGGACAGTGAATTCACCCCTCCACTTT. This sequence encodes CASSSGTVNSPLHF. Together with reference TRBV5-1 and TRBJ1-6, the CDR3 gives the full variable domain: KAGVTQTPRYLIKTRGQQVTLSCSPISGHRSVSWYQQTPGQGLQFLFEYFSETQRNKGNFPGRFSGRQFSNSRSEMNVSTLELGDSALYLCASSSGTVNSPLHFGNGTRLTVT.

In regard to this clonotype: This clone may be a read error of a much larger clone one base away. The gene calls are TRBV27 and TRBJ1-2; TRBD1 matches 9 bases. The V gene's germline CDR1 is MNHEY and CDR2 SMNVEV (reference sequence). The CDR3 is made up of 12 amino acids. The CDR3 region has the DNA TGTGCCAGCAGATTGACAGGGGGGGGCTACAACTTC. It yields the protein CASRLTGGGYNF.

This chain connects TRBV6-1 to TRBJ1-6; D is unresolved. Trimming stripped 7 bases from V and 7 bases from J, with 11 bases between. CDR1 is MNHNS, CDR2 SASEGT, per germline. CDR3 size: 13 residues. CDR3 sequence reads: CASMALLNSPLHF. CDR3 sequence (DNA): TGTGCCAGCATGGCACTACTCAATTCACCCCTCCACTTT.

This clonotype has ten or more counts. The chain carries TRBV7-9 and TRBJ2-7; D not resolved. Trimming took off 8 bases at V and 4 bases at J, with 12 bases between the two ends. The CDR3 is 12 residues long. Germline V gene data show CDR1 as SEHNR and CDR2 as FQNEAQ (reference sequence). The CDR3 spells CASGRKLYEQYF. CDR3 in DNA: TGTGCCAGCGGGCGAAAGTTGTACGAGCAGTACTTC. Drawing the rest from reference TRBV7-9 and TRBJ2-7, the complete variable domain is DTGVSQNPRHKITKRGQNVTFRCDPISEHNRLYWYRQTLGQGPEFLTYFQNEAQLEKSRLLSDRFSAERPKGSFSTLEIQRTEQGDSAMYLCASGRKLYEQYFGPGTRLTVT.

This clonotype was recorded at least ten times. The V call is TRBV27, the J call TRBJ1-1, with D possibly being TRBD1 (5 bases). The ends were cut back, 8 bases at V and 3 bases at J, with 19 bases in the middle. The CDR3 has 15 residues. Germline V gene data show CDR1 as MNHEY and CDR2 as SMNVEV (reference sequence). This CDR3 is CASRDLQGPYTEAFF. CDR3 nucleotides: TGTGCCAGCCGGGACCTGCAGGGTCCCTACACTGAAGCTTTCTTT.

This clonotype was recorded at least ten times. V usage is TRBV12-3 or TRBV12-4 and J usage is TRBJ2-7; the match to TRBD2 covers 12 bases. V lost 7 bases and J lost 6; bases outside the gene matches: 13. The CDR3 is 16 residues long. The CDR3 is CASTYLGLAGTSEQYF. Written as DNA, the CDR3 is TGTGCCAGCACCTACCTCGGACTAGCGGGAACGTCCGAGCAGTACTTC.